This T cell receptor beta chain was captured in a study of blood T cell repertoires in COVID-19. Overall study context: PBMCs, B-cell-depleted T cells, or T cells were the source of the cDNA or gDNA that made up the material.

Original data processing: It was from reference gene primer amplification that nucleated cell counts were estimated. Sequenced by immunoSEQ multiplex PCR; TCRdb stores in-frame clones only, minus some. That table supplies the V and J calls and clone size; D and trimming were determined from the DNA. Among approximately 200,000 clones listed, about 85% were seen once. Germline CDR1 reads SEHNR; CDR2 reads FQNEAQ (reference sequence). This CDR3 is built from 16 residues. V lost 5 bases to trimming and J lost 6 bases, with 23 bases between them. The TCR comes from a man aged 25 to 40 with acute or convalescent COVID-19. Material for sequencing was peripheral blood. The chain uses TRBV7-9 and TRBJ2-7, with a weak D call TRBD1 (5 bases). The CDR3 region has the DNA TGTGCCAGCAGCCCCTGGTCGGAAGGGGCAGTGAGCGAGCAGTACTTC. It yields the protein CASSPWSEGAVSEQYF.